Below are 5 T cell receptor beta chains sequenced from a single sample in a study of Ad26.COV2.S vaccination and SARS-CoV-2 variants. Treatment indicated: over 15 received Ad26.COV2.S at low or high dose, single or two shots; about 5 received placebo; per-sample allocation not given. After the first vaccine or placebo injection, samples were drawn on day 63. Sequencing was performed with immunoSEQ multiplex PCR; in TCRdb, only in-frame clones are kept and a portion is missing. The table includes about 350,000 clones, roughly 91% detected once. This material consisted of peripheral blood, taken in a trial of Ad26.COV2.S vaccine versus placebo. These receptor sequences come from a person between 18 and 65 years old who received the Ad26.COV2.S COVID-19 vaccine or a placebo.

The V gene is TRBV3-1 (or the pseudogene TRBV3-2), the J gene TRBJ1-1; D possibly corresponds to TRBD1 (5 bases). CDR3 length equals 13 residues. V was trimmed by 3 bases and J by 7 bases, leaving 12 bases between them. Per germline, CDR1 LGHDT and CDR2 YNNKEL (reference sequence). CDR3 region: CASSQRQSNEAFF. Written as DNA, the CDR3 is TGTGCCAGCAGCCAGCGACAGAGCAATGAAGCTTTCTTT.

This clone was seen more than once but under ten times. This sequence joins TRBV7-8 and TRBJ1-1; D not certain. This CDR3 region has 13 residues. V lost 5 bases and J lost 3, with 10 bases in between. CDR1 and CDR2 from the germline V gene are SGHVS and FQNEAQ. The chain's CDR3 is CASSPKLHTEAFF. CDR3 bases: TGTGCCAGCAGCCCGAAGTTACACACTGAAGCTTTCTTT. The variable domain in full, completed from reference TRBV7-8 and TRBJ1-1, reads GAGVSQSPRYKVAKRGQDVALRCDPISGHVSLFWYQQALGQGPEFLTYFQNEAQLDKSGLPSDRFFAERPEGSVSTLKIQRTQQEDSAVYLCASSPKLHTEAFFGQGTRLTVV.

The chain has TRBV13 and TRBJ1-2; D not certain. The germline V and J ends were trimmed by 2 bases and 3 bases, with 10 bases remaining between them. Looked up from germline, CDR1 is PRHDT and CDR2 is FYEKMQ (reference sequence). The CDR3 spans 14 residues. The CDR3 reads CASSLKWRDYGYTF. CDR3 DNA: TGTGCCAGCAGCTTAAAGTGGAGGGACTATGGCTACACCTTC.

V gene TRBV21-1 combines with J gene TRBJ2-7; the DNA was not compared with TRBD1, the D call given in the table. TRBV21-1 corresponds to a pseudogene. The CDR3 is 16 amino acids. CDR3 protein: CASSKALQGRWYEQYF. CDR3 sequence (DNA): TGTGCCAGCAGCAAAGCCCTACAGGGGAGGTGGTACGAGCAGTACTTC.

This clone was seen a handful of times. V usage is TRBV7-8 and J usage is TRBJ2-2, with D unresolved. The CDR3 spans 13 residues. The V end lost 5 bases, the J end lost 7 bases, and 11 bases lay between the germline ends. The germline V gene encodes CDR1 SGHVS and CDR2 FQNEAQ. The CDR3 sequence is CASSVGRDGELFF. The CDR3 DNA reads TGTGCCAGCAGCGTTGGACGAGACGGGGAGCTGTTTTTT.